These 8 T cell receptor beta chains were sequenced from one sample in a study of cytomegalovirus exposure and HLA in healthy donors. The PCR was carried out with 60 Vbeta primers and 13 Jbeta primers. The method was immunoSEQ multiplex PCR; TCRdb's version includes in-frame clones alone and lacks a portion of them. The profile shows about 100,000 clones, less than 90% of them singletons. Sequencing was carried out using PBMCs. These receptors originate from a middle-aged man in good health and CMV-seronegative.

The J gene is TRBJ2-3, the V gene TRBV7-9; TRBD2 matches at 15 bases. Losses at the gene ends were 3 bases for V and 4 bases for J; bases not matched to a gene: 5. The length of the CDR3 is 17 residues. From germline, CDR1 is SEHNR and CDR2 FQNEAQ (reference sequence). CDR3 nucleotides: TGTGCCAGCAGCTTGGGACTAGCGGGGGGAAAGGCAGATACGCAGTATTTT. Protein product: CASSLGLAGGKADTQYF.

The chain combines TRBV7-3 with TRBJ1-2; 9 bases agree with TRBD1. CDR3 length: 15 amino acids. After removal of 6 bases from V and 1 base from J, the junction contained 6 bases not matched to a gene. CDR1 and CDR2 (germline): SGHTA, FQGTGA. The CDR3 protein is CASRLTGGLNYGYTF. The CDR3 DNA follows: TGTGCCAGCAGATTGACAGGGGGTCTTAACTATGGCTACACCTTC.

The chain recombines TRBV14 with TRBJ2-7; D is undetermined. This CDR3 has 15 amino acids. In germline, CDR1 is SGHDN, CDR2 FVKESK. V lost 1 base and J lost 5, with 15 bases in between. The DNA for the CDR3 is TGTGCCAGCAGCCAAGGGCCCTCCTTGAGGAACGAGCAGTACTTC. Protein sequence: CASSQGPSLRNEQYF.

For this clone: This CDR3 is also generated by other DNA sequences in the sample. This chain uses TRBV5-1 with TRBJ2-1; 12 nucleotides match TRBD2. Unmatched junction bases numbered 12, after V lost 5 bases and J lost 6 bases. The CDR3 contains 17 residues. CDR1 and CDR2 (germline): SGHRS, YFSETQ. CDR3 residues: CASSLAGGLGVGNEQFF. The CDR3 DNA sequence: TGCGCCAGCAGTCTAGCGGGGGGGCTCGGTGTCGGCAATGAGCAGTTCTTC.

V gene TRBV2 combines with J gene TRBJ1-2; D is unclear. Trimming took off 7 bases at V and 8 bases at J, with 17 bases between the two ends. The CDR3 spans 13 residues. The germline gives CDR1 SNHLY, CDR2 FYNNEI. In DNA form, the CDR3 reads TGTGCCAGCAAACGGATCGGAGTTCGAGGCTACACCTTC. Protein: CASKRIGVRGYTF.

The chain couples TRBV27 to TRBJ2-7; D gene uncertain. The CDR3 is 11 amino acids. The V and J ends lost 7 bases and 4 bases respectively, with 8 bases between them. CDR1 and CDR2 (germline): MNHEY, SMNVEV (reference sequence). DNA for the CDR3: TGTGCCAGCAATTCGGGTTACGAGCAGTACTTC. As protein: CASNSGYEQYF.

A remark on this clone: Sequence at one end of the junction differs from germline and may be a read error. The V call is TRBV7-7, the J call TRBJ2-5; 7 nucleotides agree with TRBD2. The CDR3 loop spans 13 amino acids. CDR1 is SSHAT and CDR2 is FNYEAQ in the germline V gene (reference sequence). This chain's CDR3 is CASSTGLKETQYF. CDR3 nucleotide sequence: TGTGCTAGCAGCACGGGACTAAAAGAGACCCAGTACTTC.

CDR3 coding DNA: TGCGCCAGCTCCCCCGAGGGTTCAACAACTAATGAAAAACTGTTTTTT. This codes for CASSPEGSTTNEKLFF. J is TRBJ1-4 and V is TRBV5-1; D uncertain. CDR3 size: 16 residues. V lost 7 bases and J 0 bases, leaving 16 bases between the germline ends. Germline CDR1 SGHRS, CDR2 YFSETQ.